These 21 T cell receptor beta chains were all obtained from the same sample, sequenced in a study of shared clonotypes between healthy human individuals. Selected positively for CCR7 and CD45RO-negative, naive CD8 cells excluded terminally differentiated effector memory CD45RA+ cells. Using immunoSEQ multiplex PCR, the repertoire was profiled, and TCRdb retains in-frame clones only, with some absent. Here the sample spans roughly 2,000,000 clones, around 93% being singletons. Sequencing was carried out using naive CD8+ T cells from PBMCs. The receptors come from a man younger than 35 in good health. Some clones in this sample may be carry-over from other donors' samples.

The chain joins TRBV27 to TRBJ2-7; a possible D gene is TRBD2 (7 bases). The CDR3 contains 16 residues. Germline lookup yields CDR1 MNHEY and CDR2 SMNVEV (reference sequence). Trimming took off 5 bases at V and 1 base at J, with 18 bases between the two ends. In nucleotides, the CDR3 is TGTGCCAGCAGTCCCTCGGGGGGCCCCCTTTCCTACGAGCAGTACTTC. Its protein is CASSPSGGPLSYEQYF.

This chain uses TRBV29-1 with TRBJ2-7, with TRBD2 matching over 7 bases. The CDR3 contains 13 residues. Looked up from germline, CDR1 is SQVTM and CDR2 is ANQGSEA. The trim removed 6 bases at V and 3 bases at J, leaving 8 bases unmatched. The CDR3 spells CSVLAGINYEQYF. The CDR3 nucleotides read TGCAGCGTATTAGCGGGTATCAACTACGAGCAGTACTTC.

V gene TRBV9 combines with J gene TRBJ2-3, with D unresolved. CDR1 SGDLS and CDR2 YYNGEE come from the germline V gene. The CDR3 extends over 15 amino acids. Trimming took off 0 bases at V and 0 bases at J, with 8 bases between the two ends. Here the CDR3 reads CASSVDSTSTDTQYF. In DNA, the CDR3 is TGTGCCAGCAGCGTAGACAGCACTAGCACAGATACGCAGTATTTT.

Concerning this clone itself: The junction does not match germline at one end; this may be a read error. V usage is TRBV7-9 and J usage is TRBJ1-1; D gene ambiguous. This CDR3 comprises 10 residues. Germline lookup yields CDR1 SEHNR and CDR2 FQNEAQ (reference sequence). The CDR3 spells CASSPPVRNF. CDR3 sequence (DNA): TGTGCCAGCAGCCCACCCGTCCGGAACTTT.

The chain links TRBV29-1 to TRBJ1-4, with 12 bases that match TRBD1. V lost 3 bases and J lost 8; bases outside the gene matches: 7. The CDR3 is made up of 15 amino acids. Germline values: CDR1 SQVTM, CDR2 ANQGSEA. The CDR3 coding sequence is TGCAGCGTTGATTGGGGGACAGGGGGCCTCGAAAAACTGTTTTTT. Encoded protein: CSVDWGTGGLEKLFF.

The CDR3 bases are TGTGCCAGCAGCCTAGGGACTCTATCTGGGGCCCAGTACTTC. It yields the protein CASSLGTLSGAQYF. The V and J genes are TRBV5-6 and TRBJ2-5, with D maybe TRBD2 (6 bases). Trimming removed 4 bases from V and 9 bases from J, with 19 bases in between. Per the germline V gene, CDR1 is SGHDT and CDR2 is YYEEEE. CDR3 length: 14 amino acids.

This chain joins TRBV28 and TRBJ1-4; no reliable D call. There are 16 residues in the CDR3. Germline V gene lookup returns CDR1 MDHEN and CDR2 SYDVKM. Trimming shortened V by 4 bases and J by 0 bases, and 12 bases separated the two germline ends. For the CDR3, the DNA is TGTGCCAGCAGTTCAAACACGGAACCAACTAATGAAAAACTGTTTTTT. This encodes CASSSNTEPTNEKLFF.

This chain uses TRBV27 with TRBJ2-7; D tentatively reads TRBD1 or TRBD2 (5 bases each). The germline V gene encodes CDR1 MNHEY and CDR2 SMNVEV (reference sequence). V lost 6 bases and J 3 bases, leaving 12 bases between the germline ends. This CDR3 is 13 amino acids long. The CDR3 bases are TGTGCCAGCAGCCGGGACGGGTACTACGAGCAGTACTTC. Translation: CASSRDGYYEQYF.

In DNA, the CDR3 is TGTGCCAGCAGTCTTCGTCTTCGAGGGGTCCACGAGCAGTACTTC. This sequence encodes CASSLRLRGVHEQYF. The chain recombines TRBV6-5 with TRBJ2-7, with D perhaps given as TRBD1 or TRBD2 (5 bases each). Germline CDR1 is MNHEY and CDR2 is SVGAGI. CDR3 length equals 15 residues. V lost 5 bases and J 5 bases, leaving 19 bases between the germline ends.

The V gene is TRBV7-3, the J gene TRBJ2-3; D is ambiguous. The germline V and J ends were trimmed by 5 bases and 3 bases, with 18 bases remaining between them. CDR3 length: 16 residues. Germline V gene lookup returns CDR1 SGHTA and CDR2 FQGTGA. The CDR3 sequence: CASSPKDSRLTDTQYF. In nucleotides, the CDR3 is TGTGCCAGCAGCCCCAAGGATAGTAGGTTGACAGATACGCAGTATTTT.

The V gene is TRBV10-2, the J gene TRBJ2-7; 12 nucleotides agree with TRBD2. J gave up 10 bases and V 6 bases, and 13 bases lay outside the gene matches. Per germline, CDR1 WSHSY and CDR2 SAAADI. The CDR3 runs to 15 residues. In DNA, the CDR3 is TGCGCCAGCAGGGAGGGACTAGCGGGCCTAAAGAGACAGTACTTC. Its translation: CASREGLAGLKRQYF.

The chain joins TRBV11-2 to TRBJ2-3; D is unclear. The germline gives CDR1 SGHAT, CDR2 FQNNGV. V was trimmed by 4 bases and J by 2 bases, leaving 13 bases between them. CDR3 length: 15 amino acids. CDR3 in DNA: TGTGCCAGCAGCTCTAGGCTGCCCGCCACAGATACGCAGTATTTT. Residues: CASSSRLPATDTQYF.

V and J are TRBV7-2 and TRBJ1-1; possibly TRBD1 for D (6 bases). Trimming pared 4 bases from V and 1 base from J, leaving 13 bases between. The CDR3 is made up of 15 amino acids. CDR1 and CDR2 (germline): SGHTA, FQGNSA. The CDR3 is CASSSSQGKNTEAFF. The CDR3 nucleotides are TGTGCCAGCAGCTCCTCCCAGGGGAAGAACACTGAAGCTTTCTTT.

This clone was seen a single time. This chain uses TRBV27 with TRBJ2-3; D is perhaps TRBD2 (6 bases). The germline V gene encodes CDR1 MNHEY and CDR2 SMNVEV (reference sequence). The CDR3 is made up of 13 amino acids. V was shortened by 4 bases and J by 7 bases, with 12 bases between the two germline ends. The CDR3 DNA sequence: TGTGCCAGCAGTTCCAGTCGGGGGAATACGCAGTATTTT. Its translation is CASSSSRGNTQYF.

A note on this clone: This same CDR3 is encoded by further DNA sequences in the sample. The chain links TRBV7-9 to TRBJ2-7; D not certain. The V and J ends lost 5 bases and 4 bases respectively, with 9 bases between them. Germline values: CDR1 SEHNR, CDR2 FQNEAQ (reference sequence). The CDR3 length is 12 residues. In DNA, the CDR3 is TGTGCCAGCAGCCCGCAGCTGTACGAGCAGTACTTC. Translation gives CASSPQLYEQYF.

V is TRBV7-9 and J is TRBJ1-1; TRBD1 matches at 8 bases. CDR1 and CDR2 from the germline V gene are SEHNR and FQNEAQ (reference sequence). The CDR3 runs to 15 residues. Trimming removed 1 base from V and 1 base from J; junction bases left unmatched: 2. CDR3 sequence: CASSLVDRGNTEAFF. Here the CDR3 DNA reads TGTGCCAGCAGCTTAGTTGACAGGGGGAACACTGAAGCTTTCTTT.

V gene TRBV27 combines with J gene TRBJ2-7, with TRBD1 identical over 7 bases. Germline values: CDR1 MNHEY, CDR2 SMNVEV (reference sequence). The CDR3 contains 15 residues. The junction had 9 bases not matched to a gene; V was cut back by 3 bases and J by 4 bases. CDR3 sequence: CASSLPGGTWYEQYF. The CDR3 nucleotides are TGTGCCAGCAGTTTGCCAGGGGGTACTTGGTACGAGCAGTACTTC.

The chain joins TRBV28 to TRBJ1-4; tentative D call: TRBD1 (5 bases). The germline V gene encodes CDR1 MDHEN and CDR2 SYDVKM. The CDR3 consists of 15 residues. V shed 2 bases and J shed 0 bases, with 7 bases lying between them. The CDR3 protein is CASSLTGTTNEKLFF. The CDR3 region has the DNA TGTGCCAGCAGTTTAACAGGAACAACTAATGAAAAACTGTTTTTT.

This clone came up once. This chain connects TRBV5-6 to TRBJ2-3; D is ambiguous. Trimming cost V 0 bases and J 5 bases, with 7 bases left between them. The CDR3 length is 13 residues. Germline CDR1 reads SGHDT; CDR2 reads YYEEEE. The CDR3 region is CASSLDGGDTQYF. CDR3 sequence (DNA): TGTGCCAGCAGCTTGGATGGCGGAGATACGCAGTATTTT.

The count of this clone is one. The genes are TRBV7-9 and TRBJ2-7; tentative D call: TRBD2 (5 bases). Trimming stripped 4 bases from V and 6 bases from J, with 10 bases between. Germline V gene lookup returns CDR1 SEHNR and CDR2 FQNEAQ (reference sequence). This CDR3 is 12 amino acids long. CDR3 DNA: TGTGCCAGCAGCTGGGCGGGTCTCGAGCAGTACTTC. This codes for CASSWAGLEQYF. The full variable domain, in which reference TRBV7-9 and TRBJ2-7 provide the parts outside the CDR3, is DTGVSQNPRHKITKRGQNVTFRCDPISEHNRLYWYRQTLGQGPEFLTYFQNEAQLEKSRLLSDRFSAERPKGSFSTLEIQRTEQGDSAMYLCASSWAGLEQYFGPGTRLTVT.

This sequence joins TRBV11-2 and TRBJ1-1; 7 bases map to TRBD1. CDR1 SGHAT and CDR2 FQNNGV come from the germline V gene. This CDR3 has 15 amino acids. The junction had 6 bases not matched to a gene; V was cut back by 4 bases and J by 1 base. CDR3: CASSSYRGENTEAFF. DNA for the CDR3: TGTGCCAGCAGCTCGTACAGGGGAGAGAACACTGAAGCTTTCTTT.